The 16 T cell receptor beta chains reported below all come from one sample, sequenced in a study of blood T cell repertoires in COVID-19. Measured with immunoSEQ multiplex PCR; TCRdb has only the in-frame clones, and not every one. The sample holds over 25,000 clones, roughly 91% seen once. The specimen sequenced was peripheral blood. All receptors come from a human donor with active COVID-19. The donor label of this sample is uncertain.

The chain recombines TRBV5-4 with TRBJ2-2, with D possibly TRBD1 on 6 matching bases. Germline V lookup: CDR1 SGHNT, CDR2 YYREEE (reference sequence). V was cut by 2 bases and J by 1 base, with 9 bases left in between. This CDR3 is built from 15 residues. CDR3 region: CASSLGGQNTGELFF. As DNA, the CDR3 is TGTGCCAGCAGCTTAGGGGGACAGAACACCGGGGAGCTGTTTTTT.

This sequence joins TRBV28 and TRBJ1-2; D not resolved. Per the germline V gene, CDR1 is MDHEN and CDR2 is SYDVKM. V was cut by 6 bases and J by 2 bases, with 10 bases left in between. The length of the CDR3 is 13 residues. The CDR3 spells CASSLGSNYGYTF. The CDR3 DNA reads TGTGCCAGCAGCCTAGGGAGCAACTATGGCTACACCTTC.

This sequence joins TRBV5-4 and TRBJ2-7; 8 nucleotides align to TRBD1. Trimming cost V 4 bases and J 2 bases; bases outside gene matches: 5. CDR3 size: 14 residues. In germline, CDR1 is SGHNT, CDR2 YYREEE (reference sequence). This chain's CDR3 is CASSPTGDAYEQYF. Here the CDR3 DNA reads TGTGCCAGCAGCCCGACAGGGGATGCCTACGAGCAGTACTTC.

The chain carries TRBV13 and TRBJ2-1; D remains unclear. The V end was cut by 5 bases, the J end by 8 bases, with 22 bases between. This CDR3 is 16 amino acids long. CDR1 and CDR2 (germline): PRHDT, FYEKMQ (reference sequence). The CDR3 DNA sequence: TGTGCCAGCAGCGCCAAAAGGAACCCCCCCGCGGATGAGCAGTTCTTC. It translates to CASSAKRNPPADEQFF.

CDR3 coding DNA: TGTGCCAGCAGTTTACGGGGTTCCACTGAAGCTTTCTTT. This codes for CASSLRGSTEAFF. The V call is TRBV27, the J call TRBJ1-1; D remains unclear. Trimming pared 2 bases from V and 4 bases from J, leaving 8 bases between. CDR1 and CDR2 (germline): MNHEY, SMNVEV (reference sequence). The CDR3 consists of 13 residues.

The genes are TRBV11-1 and TRBJ2-2, with a weak D call TRBD1 (5 bases). V lost 8 bases, J lost 9 bases, and 10 bases lay in between. The CDR3 runs to 11 residues. CDR1 is SGHAT, CDR2 FQDESV, per germline (reference sequence). The CDR3 reads CASGQGRELFF. CDR3 nucleotide sequence: TGTGCCAGCGGACAAGGGAGGGAGCTGTTTTTT.

In DNA form, the CDR3 reads TGTGCCAGCAGCTATCGGGACAGACCCACAGATACGCAGTATTTT. It codes for CASSYRDRPTDTQYF. The chain joins TRBV11-3 to TRBJ2-3; TRBD1 matches at 7 bases. This CDR3 is 15 amino acids long. J lost 2 bases, V lost 4 bases, and 6 bases had no gene match. Germline assignment: CDR1 SGHNT and CDR2 YENEEA.

CDR3 in amino acids: CASSEHSGSSYEQYF. In DNA form, the CDR3 reads TGTGCCAGCAGTGAACATAGCGGGAGCTCCTACGAGCAGTACTTC. V and J are TRBV25-1 and TRBJ2-7, with 9 bases fitting TRBD2. The CDR3 loop spans 15 amino acids. Germline CDR1 reads MGHDK; CDR2 reads SYGVNS. The V and J ends lost 2 bases and 0 bases, in that order; junction bases with no gene match: 2.

V usage is TRBV7-9 and J usage is TRBJ2-1; D is ambiguous. V lost 1 base and J lost 0, with 7 bases in between. CDR1 and CDR2 (germline): SEHNR, FQNEAQ (reference sequence). The CDR3 covers 15 residues. The CDR3 is CASSLVGVSYNEQFF. CDR3 sequence (DNA): TGTGCCAGCAGCTTAGTCGGAGTCTCCTACAATGAGCAGTTCTTC.

The CDR3 nucleotides read TGCGCCAGCAGCTTGCATAACAGGGCAACTAATGAAAAACTGTTTTTT. Translating it yields CASSLHNRATNEKLFF. V gene TRBV5-1 combines with J gene TRBJ1-4, with a weak D call TRBD1 (6 bases). The CDR3 length is 16 residues. Trimming stripped 1 base from V and 0 bases from J, with 10 bases between. Germline CDR1 reads SGHRS; CDR2 reads YFSETQ.

The rearrangement joins TRBV28 to TRBJ2-5, with 9 bases lining up with TRBD1. V dropped 3 bases and J dropped 5; count of bases not matched to a gene: 10. From germline, CDR1 is MDHEN and CDR2 SYDVKM. The CDR3 sequence is 16 residues long. The chain's CDR3 is CASSFLQGAVRETQYF. The CDR3 DNA reads TGTGCCAGCAGTTTTCTACAGGGGGCGGTGCGGGAGACCCAGTACTTC. The entire variable domain, with the rest obtained from reference TRBV28 and TRBJ2-5, is as follows: DVKVTQSSRYLVKRTGEKVFLECVQDMDHENMFWYRQDPGLGLRLIYFSYDVKMKEKGDIPEGYSVSREKKERFSLILESASTNQTSMYLCASSFLQGAVRETQYFGPGTRLLVL.

This rearrangement joins TRBV4-2 to TRBJ1-1; D ambiguous. The length of the CDR3 is 16 residues. Trimming removed 3 bases from V and 0 bases from J, with 14 bases in between. Germline lookup yields CDR1 LGHNA and CDR2 YNFKEQ. CDR3 DNA: TGTGCCAGCAGCCATCCTACGGGAGTCATGAACACTGAAGCTTTCTTT. It yields the protein CASSHPTGVMNTEAFF.

The genes are TRBV5-4 and TRBJ2-7, with TRBD1 identical over 8 bases. Germline lookup yields CDR1 SGHNT and CDR2 YYREEE (reference sequence). The CDR3 has 14 amino acids. The V and J ends lost 2 bases and 2 bases, in that order; junction bases with no gene match: 3. CDR3 bases: TGTGCCAGCAGCTTCTCGGACAGGGCCTACGAGCAGTACTTC. Its translation: CASSFSDRAYEQYF.

V and J are TRBV9 and TRBJ2-1; 9 positions match TRBD2. V dropped 0 bases and J dropped 9; count of bases not matched to a gene: 10. The CDR3 length is 16 residues. CDR1 and CDR2 from the germline V gene are SGDLS and YYNGEE. CDR3 residues: CASSVGVAGGEGEQFF. Written as DNA, the CDR3 is TGTGCCAGCAGCGTAGGAGTGGCGGGGGGGGAAGGTGAGCAGTTCTTC.

The rearrangement joins TRBV5-5 to TRBJ1-5; 8 positions match TRBD1. The CDR3 totals 15 residues. Losses at the gene ends were 5 bases for V and 7 bases for J; bases not matched to a gene: 11. CDR1 SGHKS and CDR2 YYEKEE come from the germline V gene (reference sequence). The CDR3 is CASSFSADRVQPQHF. In nucleotides, the CDR3 is TGTGCCAGCAGTTTTAGCGCGGACAGGGTGCAGCCCCAGCATTTT.

The gene calls are TRBV5-1 and TRBJ2-3; 9 bases are a match to TRBD1. Germline loops: CDR1 SGHRS, CDR2 YFSETQ. The CDR3 is 14 residues long. V shed 4 bases, J shed 4 bases, and the junction held 4 bases outside the gene matches. DNA for the CDR3: TGCGCCAGCAGCCTAAGACAGGGGGCAGATACGCAGTATTTT. It translates to CASSLRQGADTQYF. The full variable domain, in which reference TRBV5-1 and TRBJ2-3 provide the parts outside the CDR3, is KAGVTQTPRYLIKTRGQQVTLSCSPISGHRSVSWYQQTPGQGLQFLFEYFSETQRNKGNFPGRFSGRQFSNSRSEMNVSTLELGDSALYLCASSLRQGADTQYFGPGTRLTVL.